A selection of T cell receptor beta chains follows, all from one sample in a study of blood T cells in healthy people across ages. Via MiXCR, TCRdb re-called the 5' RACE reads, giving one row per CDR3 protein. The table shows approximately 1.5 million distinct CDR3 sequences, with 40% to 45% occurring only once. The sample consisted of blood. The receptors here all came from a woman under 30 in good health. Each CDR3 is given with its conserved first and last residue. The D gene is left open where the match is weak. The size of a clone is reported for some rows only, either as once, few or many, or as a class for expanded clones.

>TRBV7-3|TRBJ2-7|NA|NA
TGTGAGGGTAACGAGCAGTACTTC
CEGNEQYF
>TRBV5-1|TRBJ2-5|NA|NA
TGCGCCAGCAGCTTGTTAGGGATTTACCAAGAGACCCAGTACTTC
CASSLLGIYQETQYF
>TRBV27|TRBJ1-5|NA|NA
TGTGCCAGCAGCTCTAATCAGGGTAGCAATCAGCCCCAGCATTTT
CASSSNQGSNQPQHF
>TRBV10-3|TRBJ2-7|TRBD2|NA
TGTGCCATCAGTGAGGATACGACCGGGACTAGCGAGCAGTACTTC
CAISEDTTGTSEQYF
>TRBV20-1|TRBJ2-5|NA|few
TGCAGTGCGGCAAAGACGGCGGCCTCTGAGACCCAGTACTTC
CSAAKTAASETQYF
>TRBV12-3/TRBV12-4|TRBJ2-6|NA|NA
TGTGCCAGCAGCCAACCAGGATCTGGGGCCAACGTCCTGACTTTC
CASSQPGSGANVLTF
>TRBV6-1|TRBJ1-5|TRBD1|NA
TGTGCCAGCAGTGTCGAGGGGGCAGCTCAGCCCCAGCATTTT
CASSVEGAAQPQHF
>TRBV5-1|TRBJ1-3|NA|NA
TGCGCCAGCAGCGCGGGACGGAGCTCTGGAAACACCATATATTTT
CASSAGRSSGNTIYF
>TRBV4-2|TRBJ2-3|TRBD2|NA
TGTGCCAGCAGCCCGGTCCTCAGCGGGAGGCGCACAGATACGCAGTATTTT
CASSPVLSGRRTDTQYF
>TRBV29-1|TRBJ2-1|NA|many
TGCAGCGTTGTAGGGTTCAATGAGCAGTTCTTC
CSVVGFNEQFF
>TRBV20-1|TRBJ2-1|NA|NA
TGCAGTGCTGGACCCCGGGACTCCCCCTTCAATGAGCAGTTCTTC
CSAGPRDSPFNEQFF
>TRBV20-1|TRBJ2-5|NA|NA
TGCAGTGCTGCTAGGGGGATCTCCTACAATGAGCAGTACTTC
CSAARGISYNEQYF
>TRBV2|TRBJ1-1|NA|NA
TGTGCCAGCAGGCTCGGGCCTGGGACTGAAGCTTTCTTT
CASRLGPGTEAFF
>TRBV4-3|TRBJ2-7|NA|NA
TGCGCCAGCAGCCCATCTACGGACGTCTACGAGCAGTACTTC
CASSPSTDVYEQYF
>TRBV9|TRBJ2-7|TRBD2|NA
TGTGCCAGCAGCGGGGGACTAGCGGACCCTACGAGCAGTACTTTC
CASSGGLADPTSSTF
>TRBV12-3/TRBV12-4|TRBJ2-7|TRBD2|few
TGTGCCAGCAGTTTAGTAGAACTAGCGGGCGACGAGCAGTACTTC
CASSLVELAGDEQYF
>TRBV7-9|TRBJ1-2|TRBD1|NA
TGTGCCAGCAGCCCCGTCATAAGACAGGGGGCCCACTATGGCTACACCTTC
CASSPVIRQGAHYGYTF
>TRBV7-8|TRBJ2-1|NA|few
TGTGCCAGCACCGAATCGGATCCCCTTAACCAGTTCTTC
CASTESDPLNQFF
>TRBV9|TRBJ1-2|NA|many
TGTGCCAGCAGCGCGTCACAGGCATCGGGTGGCTACACCTTC
CASSASQASGGYTF
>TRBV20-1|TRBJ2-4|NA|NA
TGCAGTGCTAGAGATCTGAGGAGATACATTCAGTACTTC
CSARDLRRYIQYF
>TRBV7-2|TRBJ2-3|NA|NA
TGTGCCAGCAGCTTAGTTCGACCCGGAGATACGCAGTATTTT
CASSLVRPGDTQYF
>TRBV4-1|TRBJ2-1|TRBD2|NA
TGCGCCAGCAGCCAACGAGCGGGGGGGCTTGAGCAGTTCTTC
CASSQRAGGLEQFF
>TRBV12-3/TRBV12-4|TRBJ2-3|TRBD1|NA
TGTGCCAGCGGTTCCTCGACAGGGATGGGGGCAGATACGCAGTATTTT
CASGSSTGMGADTQYF
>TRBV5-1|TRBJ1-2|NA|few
TGCGCCAGCAGCACTCAACTTGGTTATCGGGATGGCTACACCTTC
CASSTQLGYRDGYTF
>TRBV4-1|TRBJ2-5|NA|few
TGCGCCAGCAGCCAACGAGCGGTTAAAGAGACCCAGTACTTC
CASSQRAVKETQYF
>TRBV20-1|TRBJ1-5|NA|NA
TGCAGTGCTAGAGATAATCCGCAGGGGCTTCAGCCCCAGCATTTT
CSARDNPQGLQPQHF
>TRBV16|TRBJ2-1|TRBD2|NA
TGTGCCAGCAGCCAGGGAGGGAGGGCCTACAATGAGCAGTTCTTC
CASSQGGRAYNEQFF
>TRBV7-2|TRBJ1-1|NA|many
TGTGCCAGCAGCGCAGGGGTAACTGAAGCTTTCTTT
CASSAGVTEAFF
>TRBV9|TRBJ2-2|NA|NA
TGTGCCAGCAGCGCCAGAGGGTGGGGGGAGAACACCGGGGAGCTGTTTTTT
CASSARGWGENTGELFF
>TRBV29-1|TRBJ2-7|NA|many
TGCAGCGTTGCGGACAAAACCTACGAGCAGTACTTC
CSVADKTYEQYF
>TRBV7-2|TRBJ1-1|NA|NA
TGTGCCAGCAGCTTAGGGGTCCTGGGCACTGAAGCTTTCTTT
CASSLGVLGTEAFF
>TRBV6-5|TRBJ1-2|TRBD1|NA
TGTGCCAGCAGTTACTTGGGTGGAGGGACAGGAAACTATGGCTACACCTTC
CASSYLGGGTGNYGYTF
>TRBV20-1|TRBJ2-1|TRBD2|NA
TGCAGTGCTAGAGACCTCGGGACTAGCGGAGGCTCCTACAATGAGCAGTTCTTC
CSARDLGTSGGSYNEQFF
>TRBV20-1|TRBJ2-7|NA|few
TGCAGTGCTAGGATTGACGGGTACGAGCAGTACTTC
CSARIDGYEQYF
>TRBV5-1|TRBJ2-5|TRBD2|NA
TGCGCCAGCGACTGGACTAGCGGGGCGGGGGAGACCCAGTACTTC
CASDWTSGAGETQYF
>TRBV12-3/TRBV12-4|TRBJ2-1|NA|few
TGTGCCAGCACCTTAGGGTTCATGGATGAGCAGTTCTTC
CASTLGFMDEQFF
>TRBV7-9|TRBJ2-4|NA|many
TGTGCCAGCAGCTTAGCCACGCTAGCCAAAAACATTCAGTACTTC
CASSLATLAKNIQYF
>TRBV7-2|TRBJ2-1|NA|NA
TGTGCCAGCAGCTTACACGTGGCAGTCCGGTATCAAGAGACCCAGTTCTTC
CASSLHVAVRYQETQFF
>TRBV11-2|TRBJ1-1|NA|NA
TGTGCCAGCAGCTTCTGGACCCGGCTGGGGAACACTGAAGCTTTCTTT
CASSFWTRLGNTEAFF
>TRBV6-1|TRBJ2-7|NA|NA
TGTGCCAGCAGTACTGGGGGCCCCGAGCAGTACTTC
CASSTGGPEQYF
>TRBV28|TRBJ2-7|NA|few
TGTGCCAGCAGTTTTCCCAGTATCCACGAGCAGTACTTC
CASSFPSIHEQYF